These T cell receptor beta chains were read from a single sample in a study of PD-1 blockade in classical Hodgkin lymphoma. Measured with immunoSEQ multiplex PCR; TCRdb has only the in-frame clones, and not every one. The sample includes tens of thousands of clones, approximately 70% of them seen just once. This material consisted of peripheral blood mononuclear cells (PBMCs), taken before the second cycle of nivolumab. The source of these receptors is a human donor with classical Hodgkin lymphoma. Each CDR3 is given with its conserved first and last residue. Each record gives: J gene, V gene, CDR3 protein.

j_gene: TRBJ1-1; v_gene: TRBV28; CDR3aa: CASSLGRAGVTEAFF
j_gene: TRBJ2-7; v_gene: TRBV6-5; CDR3aa: CASSYAMGEQYF
j_gene: TRBJ2-7; v_gene: TRBV7-9; CDR3aa: CASSLALLTHSYEQYF
j_gene: TRBJ2-7; v_gene: TRBV28; CDR3aa: CASSLRGELAGYEQYF
j_gene: TRBJ2-7; v_gene: TRBV18; CDR3aa: CASSPLPGQSYEQYF
j_gene: TRBJ1-5; v_gene: TRBV6-5; CDR3aa: CASSRGTFSNQPQHF
j_gene: TRBJ2-5; v_gene: TRBV6-4; CDR3aa: CASSERGVPGETQYF
j_gene: TRBJ1-5; v_gene: TRBV18; CDR3aa: CASSEGTVYSNQPQHF
j_gene: TRBJ1-1; v_gene: TRBV30; CDR3aa: CAWSDVQRGGRTEAFF
j_gene: TRBJ1-1; v_gene: TRBV29-1; CDR3aa: CSVVGGPNTEAFF
j_gene: TRBJ2-6; v_gene: TRBV6-1; CDR3aa: CASSEKGPLPSGANVLTF
j_gene: TRBJ2-1; v_gene: TRBV27; CDR3aa: CASSPRLAGGGEQFF
j_gene: TRBJ1-1; v_gene: TRBV30; CDR3aa: CAWRDMNTEAFF
j_gene: TRBJ1-4; v_gene: TRBV7-9; CDR3aa: CASSLGQPINEKLFF
j_gene: TRBJ1-5; v_gene: TRBV2; CDR3aa: CASSGEGVYNQPQHF
j_gene: TRBJ1-5; v_gene: TRBV28; CDR3aa: CASRTRGNSNQPQHF
j_gene: TRBJ1-5; v_gene: TRBV6-6; CDR3aa: CASRGNQPQHF
j_gene: TRBJ2-2; v_gene: TRBV9; CDR3aa: CASSVGGISTGELFF
j_gene: TRBJ1-2; v_gene: TRBV2; CDR3aa: CASSLYKDNGYTF
j_gene: TRBJ2-7; v_gene: TRBV10-1; CDR3aa: CARILTEGTNEQYF
j_gene: TRBJ1-4; v_gene: TRBV7-9; CDR3aa: CASSFTGDNEKLFF
j_gene: TRBJ2-1; v_gene: TRBV11-1; CDR3aa: CASRPEAPQPPYNEQFF
j_gene: TRBJ1-5; v_gene: TRBV21-1; CDR3aa: CASNHQPQHF
j_gene: TRBJ1-3; v_gene: TRBV27; CDR3aa: CASSPHGPGGNTIYF
j_gene: TRBJ1-4; v_gene: TRBV6-1; CDR3aa: CASNLDRTNEKLFF
j_gene: TRBJ1-2; v_gene: TRBV6-5; CDR3aa: CASKRGGTGDYGYTF
j_gene: TRBJ1-2; v_gene: TRBV30; CDR3aa: CAWKQGPHDYGYTF
j_gene: TRBJ1-3; v_gene: TRBV5-1; CDR3aa: CASSLKTGNTIYF
j_gene: TRBJ2-2; v_gene: TRBV19; CDR3aa: CASRGLESNTGELFF
j_gene: TRBJ2-2; v_gene: TRBV29-1; CDR3aa: CSVDIGRFTGELFF
j_gene: TRBJ2-1; v_gene: TRBV6-5; CDR3aa: CASSGRQTNNEQFF
j_gene: TRBJ2-7; v_gene: TRBV6-1; CDR3aa: CASSRDNSYEQYF
j_gene: TRBJ2-7; v_gene: TRBV6-1; CDR3aa: CASSVLTAYEQYF
j_gene: TRBJ2-2; v_gene: TRBV7-2; CDR3aa: CASSLGTVNTGELFF
j_gene: TRBJ2-5; v_gene: TRBV29-1; CDR3aa: CSAEQVVGETQYF
j_gene: TRBJ2-6; v_gene: TRBV11-2; CDR3aa: CASSFRRMSSGANVLTF
j_gene: TRBJ1-3; v_gene: TRBV7-9; CDR3aa: CALGTGSSGNTIYF
j_gene: TRBJ2-3; v_gene: TRBV7-9; CDR3aa: CASLTAVGLGDTQYF
j_gene: TRBJ1-5; v_gene: TRBV7-8; CDR3aa: CASSTGRGQPQHF
j_gene: TRBJ1-5; v_gene: TRBV6-5; CDR3aa: CASRNQGIVNQPQHF
j_gene: TRBJ2-2; v_gene: TRBV18; CDR3aa: CASSPLGGDTGELFF
j_gene: TRBJ1-1; v_gene: TRBV6-6; CDR3aa: CASSHGPGAFF
j_gene: TRBJ2-3; v_gene: TRBV7-2; CDR3aa: CASSLRTRIAADTQYF
j_gene: TRBJ2-1; v_gene: TRBV28; CDR3aa: CASSFIPGQPSAGSSYNEQFF
j_gene: TRBJ2-2; v_gene: TRBV11-2; CDR3aa: CASSLVLANTGELFF